The TCR beta chain under discussion was sequenced for a study of shared clonotypes between healthy human individuals. Study-wide results and caveats: Naive subsets typically showed greater estimated richness than memory subsets.

To note about this clone: What it recognizes is unknown.

Several immunoSEQ plates held equal portions of the genomic DNA taken from each subset. Generated by immunoSEQ multiplex PCR, the TCRdb table keeps only in-frame clones and is missing some. The sample lists just over 2,000,000 clones, 85% to 95% occurring once. The material sequenced was naive CD4+ T cells sorted from blood. The subset is: CD45RA+ positively selected. The receptor's source is a man between 18 and 35 years old in good health.

This CDR3 is CASSYGSARDTQYF. In nucleotides, the CDR3 is TGTGCCAGCAGTTACGGTTCTGCCCGAGATACGCAGTATTTT. This rearrangement joins TRBV6-6 to TRBJ2-3; the D is unclear. Trimming took 2 bases from V and 5 from J, leaving 11 bases between them. Germline V lookup: CDR1 MNHNY, CDR2 SVGAGI (reference sequence). The CDR3 has 14 amino acids.